This T cell receptor beta chain appears in the sequencing data of a study of lymphopenia after photon versus proton radiotherapy. Study outcomes and limitations: Post-nadir diversity loss with photons came from oligoclonal expansion, particularly CD8+ Temra cells. In patients who died, overall survival fell as post-nadir TCR diversity dropped more. Only patients who died were analyzed for survival; proton advantage is unproven. Proton therapy kept repertoires fairly stable, unlike photons, which gained effector/memory cells.

Data came from immunoSEQ multiplex PCR; TCRdb stores just in-frame clones and leaves some out. The table has 25,000 to 30,000 clones, around 87% seen once. This clone appeared a single time. Its antigen is undetermined. Sequencing used peripheral blood, obtained from a patient treated with proton-based radiotherapy. This clonotype was obtained from a woman aged 60-70 years with cholangiocarcinoma. Some clones in this sample may be carry-over from other donors' samples.

CDR3 DNA sequence: TGCGCCAGCAGCTTGGCCGTCCCGCCGGCAGAATACGAGCAGTACTTC. The encoded protein is CASSLAVPPAEYEQYF. The V call is TRBV5-1, the J call TRBJ2-7; the D is unclear. CDR1 SGHRS and CDR2 YFSETQ come from the germline V gene. The CDR3 runs to 16 residues. Trimming removed 0 bases from V and 4 bases from J, with 17 bases in between.